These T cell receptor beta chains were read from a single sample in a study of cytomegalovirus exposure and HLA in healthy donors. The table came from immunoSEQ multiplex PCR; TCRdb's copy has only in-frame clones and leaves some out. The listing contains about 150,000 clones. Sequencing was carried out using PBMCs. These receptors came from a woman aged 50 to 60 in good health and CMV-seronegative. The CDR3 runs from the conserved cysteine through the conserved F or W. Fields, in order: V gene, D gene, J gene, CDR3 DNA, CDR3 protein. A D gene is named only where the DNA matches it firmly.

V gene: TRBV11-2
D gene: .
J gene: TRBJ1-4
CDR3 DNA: TGTGCCAGCAGCCCGGGATATTGGCACGCAACTAATGAAAAACTGTTTTTT
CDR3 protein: CASSPGYWHATNEKLFF

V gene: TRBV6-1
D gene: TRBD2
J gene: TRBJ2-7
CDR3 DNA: TGTGCCAGCAGTGCGCTGTGGGCGGGAGCAACCTACGAGCAGTACTTC
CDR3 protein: CASSALWAGATYEQYF

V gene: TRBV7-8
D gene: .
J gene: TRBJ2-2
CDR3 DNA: TGTGCCAGCAGTTTCCAGGGTTACGGGGAGCTGTTTTTT
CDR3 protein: CASSFQGYGELFF

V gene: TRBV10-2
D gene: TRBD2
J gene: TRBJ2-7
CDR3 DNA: TGCGCCAGCAGTGATCCTAGCGGACCCTACGAGCAGTACTTC
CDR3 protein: CASSDPSGPYEQYF

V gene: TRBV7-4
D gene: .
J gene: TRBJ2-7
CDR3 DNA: TGTGCCAGCAGCCCTCGAACCCACAAGGGAGACGAGCAGTACTTC
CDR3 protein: CASSPRTHKGDEQYF

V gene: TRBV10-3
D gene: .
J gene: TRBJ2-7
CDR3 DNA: TGTGCCATCAGTCTGGACACATACTACGAGCAGTACTTC
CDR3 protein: CAISLDTYYEQYF

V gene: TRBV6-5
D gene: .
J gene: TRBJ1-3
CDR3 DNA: TGTGCCAGCAGTTACTCGACAGCGTACTCTGGAAACACCATATATTTT
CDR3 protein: CASSYSTAYSGNTIYF

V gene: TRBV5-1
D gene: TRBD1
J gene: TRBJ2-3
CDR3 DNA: TGCGCCAGCAGCTTCGCCGGGACAGCAAACACAGATACGCAGTATTTT
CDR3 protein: CASSFAGTANTDTQYF

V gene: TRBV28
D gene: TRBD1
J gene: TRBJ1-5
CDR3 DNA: TGTGCCAGCAGCCCGGTACAGGGGCGGCGCAATCAGCCCCAGCATTTT
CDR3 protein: CASSPVQGRRNQPQHF

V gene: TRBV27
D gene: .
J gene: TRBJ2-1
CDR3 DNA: TGTGCCAGCAGTTTTAGCTCCTACAATGAGCAGTTCTTC
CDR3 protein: CASSFSSYNEQFF

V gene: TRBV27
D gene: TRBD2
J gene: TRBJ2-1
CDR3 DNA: TGTGCCAGCAGCCTAAGGACTAGCGGGAATAATGAGCAGTTCTTC
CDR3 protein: CASSLRTSGNNEQFF

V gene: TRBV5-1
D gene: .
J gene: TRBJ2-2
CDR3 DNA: TGCGCCAGCAGCTTGAAACCTGGGACGGGGAGGACCGGGGAGCTGTTTTTT
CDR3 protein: CASSLKPGTGRTGELFF